One sample yielded the 7 T cell receptor beta chains listed below, sequenced in a study of T cells after yellow fever vaccination. TCRdb analysed the 5' RACE reads with MiXCR anew, one entry per CDR3 protein. The data hold 300,000 to 400,000 distinct CDR3 sequences, with around 8.1% observed a single time. Sequenced here: PBMCs, sampled roughly 46 days after the first yellow fever vaccination. The receptors were sampled from a young man who received the YFV17D yellow fever vaccine.

The chain recombines TRBV5-1 with TRBJ2-7; unclear D gene. V dropped 7 bases and J dropped 6 bases, with 14 bases sitting between them. The CDR3 extends over 12 amino acids. CDR1 and CDR2 (germline): SGHRS, YFSETQ. CDR3 protein: CASEIPQREQYV. In DNA form, the CDR3 reads TGCGCCAGCGAAATCCCTCAGCGCGAGCAGTACGTC.

The chain joins TRBV27 to TRBJ1-2; TRBD1 might be the D (5 bases). CDR3 length: 14 residues. V was trimmed by 3 bases and J by 8 bases, leaving 16 bases between them. Germline values: CDR1 MNHEY, CDR2 SMNVEV (reference sequence). The CDR3 DNA reads TGTGCCAGCAGTTTTGGGCAGGGCCTTTGGGGCTACACCTTC. The encoded protein is CASSFGQGLWGYTF.

This clonotype has at least ten counts. This chain joins TRBV5-1 and TRBJ2-1; 7 nucleotides line up with TRBD2. This CDR3 has 14 amino acids. With 0 bases clipped from V and 8 bases from J, the junction kept 5 bases outside the gene matches. The germline gives CDR1 SGHRS, CDR2 YFSETQ. CDR3 region: CASSLGLASDEQFF. Here the CDR3 DNA reads TGCGCCAGCAGCTTGGGACTAGCTAGCGATGAGCAGTTCTTC.

Remarks on this clonotype: Because it lacks the conserved phenylalanine or tryptophan at the end, this CDR3 is likely a read error. The gene calls are TRBV7-6 and TRBJ2-7; the match to TRBD2 covers 8 bases. With 4 bases clipped from V and 6 bases from J, the junction kept 11 bases outside the gene matches. CDR3 size: 15 residues. CDR1 is SGHVS, CDR2 FNYEAQ, per germline. CDR3 coding DNA: TGTGCCAGCAGCTCGGGGGGGCGAGCTCGGGGCGAGCAGTACCTC. This sequence encodes CASSSGGRARGEQYL.

This chain joins TRBV11-2 and TRBJ1-1, with D uncertain. The V end was cut by 1 base, the J end by 8 bases, with 11 bases between. This CDR3 has 13 residues. Germline V gene sequence: CDR1 SGHAT, CDR2 FQNNGV. CDR3 protein: CASSLGGGSEAFF. DNA of the CDR3: TGTGCCAGCAGCTTAGGGGGAGGGTCGGAAGCTTTCTTT.

As concerns this clonotype: One end of the junction does not line up with germline, which may come from a read error. The V gene is TRBV28, the J gene TRBJ1-5, with a possible D match to TRBD1 (6 bases). The CDR3 consists of 12 residues. CDR1 MDHEN and CDR2 SYDVKM come from the germline V gene. The CDR3 sequence: CATTGSNRPQHF. The DNA for the CDR3 is TGTGCCACGACAGGTTCCAATCGGCCCCAGCATTTT.

Ten or more counts support this clonotype. The chain carries TRBV29-1 and TRBJ2-3; D call uncertain. V lost 6 bases and J 1 base, leaving 11 bases between the germline ends. The CDR3 has 13 amino acids. Germline V gene lookup returns CDR1 SQVTM and CDR2 ANQGSEA. CDR3 sequence: CSVMITGTDTQYF. The CDR3 DNA sequence: TGCAGCGTGATGATCACGGGCACAGATACGCAGTATTTT.